Listed here is a single TCR beta chain. Antigen: not known. The CDR3 covers 15 residues. Trimming took 3 bases from V and 3 from J, leaving 12 bases between them. The V gene's germline CDR1 is SGDLS and CDR2 YYNGEE. These data come from a study of T cells in localized non-small cell lung cancer. Study-wide results and limits: A denser population of T cells in blood accompanied longer overall survival. In adjacent lung appeared a median around 56 of the top 100 tumor clones. Adjacent uninvolved lung had the highest clonality, suggesting focused antigen responses.

TCRdb's copy holds only in-frame clones and misses some; the assay was immunoSEQ multiplex PCR. The sample has over 50,000 clones, approximately 80% seen once. The receptor comes from a man aged 35 to 70 with stage III lung adenocarcinoma. The material sequenced was peripheral blood mononuclear cells, taken before any cancer treatment. V and J are TRBV9 and TRBJ1-4; D unclear. In nucleotides, the CDR3 is TGTGCCAGCAGCGGGTCCCTGCAAGCTAATGAAAAACTGTTTTTT. Encoded protein: CASSGSLQANEKLFF. Based on the CDR3 plus reference TRBV9 and TRBJ1-4, the full variable domain is DSGVTQTPKHLITATGQRVTLRCSPRSGDLSVYWYQQSLDQGLQFLIQYYNGEERAKGNILERFSAQQFPDLHSELNLSSLELGDSALYFCASSGSLQANEKLFFGSGTQLSVL.